The source of this T cell receptor beta chain is a study of blood T cell repertoires in COVID-19. About the research overall: COVID-19 samples, acute and convalescent, were from the United States, Italy and Spain. T cells, B-cell-depleted T cells, or PBMCs supplied cDNA or gDNA.

V lost 3 bases, J lost 4 bases, and 15 bases lay in between. The CDR3 consists of 14 residues. Germline V CDR1 and CDR2: SQVTM, ANQGSEA. In the original processing: Amplification of reference gene primers was used by the study to estimate nucleated cell counts. Clones were sequenced by immunoSEQ multiplex PCR, and TCRdb holds only the in-frame ones, with some missing. That table gives V, J and clone size, and the DNA gave D and trimming. The sample carries 200,000 to 250,000 clones, about 80% recorded once. The receptor was isolated from a woman of 80 years or more with acute or convalescent COVID-19. The V gene is TRBV29-1, the J gene TRBJ2-5; TRBD2 is a possible D gene (7 bases). Sequenced input: peripheral blood. CDR3 sequence reads: CSVDLTSRGETQYF. DNA for the CDR3: TGCAGCGTTGACCTGACTAGCAGGGGAGAGACCCAGTACTTC.